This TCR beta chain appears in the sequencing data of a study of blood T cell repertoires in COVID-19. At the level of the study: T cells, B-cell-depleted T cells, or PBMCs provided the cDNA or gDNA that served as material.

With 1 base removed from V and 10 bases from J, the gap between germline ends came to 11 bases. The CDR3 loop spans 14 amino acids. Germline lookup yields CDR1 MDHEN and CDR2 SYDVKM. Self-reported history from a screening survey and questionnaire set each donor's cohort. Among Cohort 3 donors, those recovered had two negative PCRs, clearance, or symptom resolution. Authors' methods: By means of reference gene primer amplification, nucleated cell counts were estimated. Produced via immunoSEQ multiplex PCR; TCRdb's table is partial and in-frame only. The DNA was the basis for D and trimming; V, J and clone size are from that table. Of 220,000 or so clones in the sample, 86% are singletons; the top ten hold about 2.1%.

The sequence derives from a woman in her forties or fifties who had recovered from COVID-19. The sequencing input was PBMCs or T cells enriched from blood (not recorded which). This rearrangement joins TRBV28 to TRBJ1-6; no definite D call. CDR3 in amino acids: CASSLFTVDSPLHF. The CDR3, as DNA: TGTGCCAGCAGTTTATTCACAGTTGACTCACCCCTCCACTTT.